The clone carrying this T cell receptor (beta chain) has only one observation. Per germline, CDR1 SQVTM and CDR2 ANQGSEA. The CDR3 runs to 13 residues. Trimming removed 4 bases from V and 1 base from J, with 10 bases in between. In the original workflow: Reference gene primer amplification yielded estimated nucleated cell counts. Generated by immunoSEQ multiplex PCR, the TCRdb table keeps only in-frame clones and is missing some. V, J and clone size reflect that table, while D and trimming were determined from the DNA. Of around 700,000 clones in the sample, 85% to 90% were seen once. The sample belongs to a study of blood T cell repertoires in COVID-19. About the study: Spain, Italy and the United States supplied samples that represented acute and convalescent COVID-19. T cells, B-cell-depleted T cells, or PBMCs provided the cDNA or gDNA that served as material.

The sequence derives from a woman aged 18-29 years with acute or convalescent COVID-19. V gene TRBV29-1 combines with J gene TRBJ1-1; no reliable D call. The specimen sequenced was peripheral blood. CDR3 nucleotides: TGCAGCGTTGTTACTGAGGAGAACACTGAAGCTTTCTTT. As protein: CSVVTEENTEAFF.